This T cell receptor beta chain is from a study of T-cell memory formation after mild COVID-19. General study results and limits: In second-wave clones peaking day 37, SARS-CoV-2 specificity remained unconfirmed.

The germline V and J ends were trimmed by 9 bases and 5 bases, with 14 bases remaining between them. There are 13 residues in the CDR3. CDR1 is SGHTA, CDR2 FQGNSA, per germline. From the 5' RACE reads, TCRdb called clonotypes with MiXCR, one entry per CDR3 protein. This table has about 260,000 distinct CDR3 sequences, around 15% appearing once. With respect to this clonotype: Antigen specificity is unknown.

The specimen was PBMCs or a T cell subset sorted from them (not recorded which). The TCR was taken from a man between 18 and 35 years old who had mild COVID-19 (a few samples of this study predate the infection). Cell type and time point are not known. V and J are TRBV7-2 and TRBJ2-1; D call uncertain. CDR3 sequence: CASGWVGNNEQFF. DNA for the CDR3: TGTGCCAGTGGATGGGTGGGGAACAATGAGCAGTTCTTC. The whole variable domain, remainder taken from reference TRBV7-2 and TRBJ2-1, is GAGVSQSPSNKVTEKGKDVELRCDPISGHTALYWYRQSLGQGLEFLIYFQGNSAPDKSGLPSDRFSAERTGGSVSTLTIQRTQQEDSAVYLCASGWVGNNEQFFGPGTRLTVL.